The present T cell receptor (beta chain) was sequenced within a study of blood T cell repertoires in COVID-19. Study summary: Acute and convalescent COVID-19 specimens originated in the United States, Italy and Spain. PBMCs, B-cell-depleted T cells, or T cells provided the cDNA or gDNA that made up the material.

Authors' data handling: The assay estimated nucleated cells by amplifying reference gene primers. TCRdb's copy holds only in-frame clones and misses some; the assay was immunoSEQ multiplex PCR. V, J and clone size were drawn from that table, and D and trimming were deduced from the DNA. This sample has about 120,000 clones, with roughly 80% found just once. The sequence was obtained from a man aged 65 to 79 with acute or convalescent COVID-19. What was sequenced was peripheral blood.

CDR3 loop: CASSRVQGGSYEQYF. Written as DNA, the CDR3 is TGTGCCAGTAGTCGGGTTCAGGGGGGCTCCTACGAGCAGTACTTC. The rearrangement uses TRBV19 and TRBJ2-7; TRBD1 might be the D (7 bases). Germline V gene sequence: CDR1 LNHDA, CDR2 SQIVND (reference sequence). V lost 5 bases, J lost 0 bases, and 14 bases lay in between. CDR3 length: 15 amino acids.